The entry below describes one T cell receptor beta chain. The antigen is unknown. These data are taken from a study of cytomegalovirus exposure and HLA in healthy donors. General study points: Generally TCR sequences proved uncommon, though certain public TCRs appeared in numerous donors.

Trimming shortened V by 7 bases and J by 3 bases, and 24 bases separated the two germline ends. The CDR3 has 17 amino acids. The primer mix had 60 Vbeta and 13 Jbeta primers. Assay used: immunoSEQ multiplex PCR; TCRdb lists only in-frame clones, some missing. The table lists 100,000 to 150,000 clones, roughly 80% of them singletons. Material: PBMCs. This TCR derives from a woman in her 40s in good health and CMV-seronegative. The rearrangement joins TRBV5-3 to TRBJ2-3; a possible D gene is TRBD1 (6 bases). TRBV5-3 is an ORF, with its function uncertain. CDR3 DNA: TGTGCCAGACGCACCTCCGGGACCCAGGGGTTGACAGATACGCAGTATTTT. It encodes CARRTSGTQGLTDTQYF.